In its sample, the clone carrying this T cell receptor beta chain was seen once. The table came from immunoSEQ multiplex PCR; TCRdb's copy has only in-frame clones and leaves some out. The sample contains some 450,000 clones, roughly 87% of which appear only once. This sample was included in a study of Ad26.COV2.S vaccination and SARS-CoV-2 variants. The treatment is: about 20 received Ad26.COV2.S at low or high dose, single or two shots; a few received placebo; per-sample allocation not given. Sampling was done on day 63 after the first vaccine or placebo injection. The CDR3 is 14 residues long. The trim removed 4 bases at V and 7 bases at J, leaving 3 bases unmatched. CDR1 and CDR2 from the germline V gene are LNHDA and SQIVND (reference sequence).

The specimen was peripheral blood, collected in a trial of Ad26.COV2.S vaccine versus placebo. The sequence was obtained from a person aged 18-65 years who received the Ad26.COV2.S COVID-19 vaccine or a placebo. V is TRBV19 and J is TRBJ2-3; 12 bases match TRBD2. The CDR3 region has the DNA TGTGCCAGTAGTACTGGACTAGCGGGAAATACGCAGTATTTT. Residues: CASSTGLAGNTQYF.